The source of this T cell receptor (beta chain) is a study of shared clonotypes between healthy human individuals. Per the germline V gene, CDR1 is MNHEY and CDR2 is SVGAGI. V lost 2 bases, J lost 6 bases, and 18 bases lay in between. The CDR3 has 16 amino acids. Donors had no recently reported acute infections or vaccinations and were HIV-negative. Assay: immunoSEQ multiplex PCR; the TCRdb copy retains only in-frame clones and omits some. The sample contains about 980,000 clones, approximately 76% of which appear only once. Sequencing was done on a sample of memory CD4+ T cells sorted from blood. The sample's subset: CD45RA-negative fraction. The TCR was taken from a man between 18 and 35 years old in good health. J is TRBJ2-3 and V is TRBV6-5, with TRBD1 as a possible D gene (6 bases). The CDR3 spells CASSYGTSRGLDTQYF. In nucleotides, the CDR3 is TGTGCCAGCAGTTACGGGACATCTAGGGGCTTGGATACGCAGTATTTT.